This T cell receptor (beta chain) emerged from a study of blood T cell repertoires in COVID-19. Per germline, CDR1 SGHRS and CDR2 YFSETQ. There are 13 residues in the CDR3. V lost 6 bases and J 4 bases, leaving 13 bases between the germline ends. Produced via immunoSEQ multiplex PCR; TCRdb's table is partial and in-frame only. The sample carries about 470,000 clones, approximately 90% recorded once. The V gene is TRBV5-1, the J gene TRBJ2-5; maybe TRBD2 (7 bases). Sequencing used PBMCs or T cells enriched from blood (not recorded which). This receptor was taken from a woman aged 18-29 years who had recovered from COVID-19. The CDR3 nucleotides are TGCGCCAGCAATTCGGGGGGCCCAGAGACCCAGTACTTC. Protein: CASNSGGPETQYF.